A single sample gave rise to the 32 T cell receptor beta chains below, sequenced in a study of somatic mutations in cytotoxic T cells in rheumatoid arthritis. TCRdb's copy holds only in-frame clones and misses some; the assay was immunoSEQ multiplex PCR. The sample carries 5,600 or so clones, 80% to 85% recorded once. The specimen sequenced was CD8+ T cells sorted from blood. These receptors were collected from an adult with rheumatoid arthritis.

The chain employs TRBV30 and TRBJ1-1; 7 nucleotides match TRBD1. The CDR3 contains 16 residues. CDR1 and CDR2 from the germline V gene are GTSNPN and SVGIG (reference sequence). Trimming took 2 bases from V and 1 from J; bases not matched to a gene: 10. The CDR3 DNA is TGTGCCTGGAGTCCCGGACAGGCTTCTCCGAACACTGAAGCTTTCTTT. Translated, it gives CAWSPGQASPNTEAFF.

The CDR3, as DNA: TGTGCCACCAGCAGCGGGACAGGGGCGAACACCGGGGAGCTGTTTTTT. Translating it yields CATSSGTGANTGELFF. The chain joins TRBV15 to TRBJ2-2, with 10 bases fitting TRBD1. The CDR3 runs to 16 residues. The germline CDR1 and CDR2 sequences are LNHNV and YYDKDF (reference sequence). The junction had 1 base not matched to a gene; V was cut back by 3 bases and J by 0 bases.

For the CDR3, the DNA is TGTGCCAGCGGGGGGCTCGGGGGTAGCCACGAGCAGTACTTC. Its protein product is CASGGLGGSHEQYF. The rearrangement joins TRBV27 to TRBJ2-7; D possibly uses TRBD1 or TRBD2 (6 bases each). V lost 8 bases, J lost 5 bases, and 19 bases lay in between. The CDR3 contains 14 residues. Germline V gives CDR1 MNHEY, CDR2 SMNVEV (reference sequence).

The chain employs TRBV9 and TRBJ1-2; D is possibly TRBD1 (6 bases). Germline lookup yields CDR1 SGDLS and CDR2 YYNGEE. This CDR3 region has 15 residues. V lost 4 bases and J 5 bases, leaving 18 bases between the germline ends. CDR3 protein: CASSSPRGAGYGYTF. CDR3 nucleotide sequence: TGTGCCAGCAGCTCTCCGCGGGGGGCCGGGTATGGCTACACCTTC.

J is TRBJ2-5 and V is TRBV12-5; D possibly corresponds to TRBD2 (5 bases). The V gene's germline CDR1 is LGHNT and CDR2 FRNRAP. The CDR3 has 15 amino acids. Trimming took off 3 bases at V and 4 bases at J, with 15 bases between the two ends. The CDR3 DNA reads as TGTGCTAGTGGTTTTCAAGCGGAGAGGATAGAGACCCAGTACTTC. This sequence encodes CASGFQAERIETQYF.

The chain combines TRBV6-1 with TRBJ1-2, with TRBD1 matching 10 bases. The CDR3 spans 14 residues. Losses at the gene ends were 7 bases for V and 4 bases for J; bases not matched to a gene: 6. Germline assignment: CDR1 MNHNS and CDR2 SASEGT. The CDR3 region has the DNA TGTGCCAGCAAGGGGACAGGGGATTCCTATGGCTACACCTTC. This gives the protein CASKGTGDSYGYTF.

Relative to its sample, this clone is large. V and J are TRBV6-1 and TRBJ1-1; D call uncertain. The germline CDR1 and CDR2 sequences are MNHNS and SASEGT. This CDR3 has 13 residues. V was clipped by 4 bases and J by 4 bases, with 10 bases between them. The CDR3 region has the DNA TGTGCCAGCAGTGCGGATGAGGTCACTGAAGCTTTCTTT. The encoded protein is CASSADEVTEAFF.

There are a few counts of this clone. The V gene is TRBV27, the J gene TRBJ2-7; 7 bases line up with TRBD2. The CDR3 consists of 14 residues. The V segment lost 0 bases and the J segment 5 bases; nucleotides outside the gene matches: 4. The V gene's germline CDR1 is MNHEY and CDR2 SMNVEV (reference sequence). The CDR3 sequence: CASSLSGGPHEQYF. The CDR3 DNA reads as TGTGCCAGCAGTTTATCGGGAGGGCCACACGAGCAGTACTTC.

V is TRBV30 and J is TRBJ1-2, with D tentatively TRBD1 (5 bases). The V end lost 6 bases, the J end lost 4 bases, and 18 bases lay between the germline ends. Looked up from germline, CDR1 is GTSNPN and CDR2 is SVGIG (reference sequence). This CDR3 has 14 residues. The DNA for the CDR3 is TGTGCCTGTCTAACGGGCGGGGGTAGCTATGGCTACACCTTC. Protein: CACLTGGGSYGYTF.

This clone has only one observation. The CDR3 loop reads CASSGRLAGKEMSTDTQYF. In nucleotides, the CDR3 is TGCGCCAGCAGTGGTCGTCTAGCGGGGAAAGAAATGAGCACAGATACGCAGTATTTT. The chain has TRBV10-1 and TRBJ2-3, with TRBD2 identical over 9 bases. This CDR3 comprises 19 residues. The germline V gene encodes CDR1 WNHNN and CDR2 SYGVQD (reference sequence). Unmatched junction bases numbered 14, after V lost 4 bases and J lost 0 bases.

The rearrangement links TRBV6-1 to TRBJ2-7; no clear D gene. This CDR3 contains 12 residues. Germline-derived CDR1 and CDR2 are MNHNS and SASEGT. V gave up 0 bases and J gave up 2 bases, with 2 bases separating them. Here the CDR3 reads CASSEAPYEQYF. CDR3 DNA: TGTGCCAGCAGTGAAGCGCCCTACGAGCAGTACTTC.

The chain's CDR3 is CASSLASYEQYF. The CDR3 coding sequence is TGTGCCAGCAGCTTAGCAAGCTACGAGCAGTACTTC. The chain recombines TRBV14 with TRBJ2-7; D is unclear. CDR3 size: 12 residues. With 5 bases removed from V and 3 bases from J, the gap between germline ends came to 8 bases. Germline CDR1 is SGHDN and CDR2 is FVKESK.

The chain links TRBV4-3 to TRBJ2-7; the match to TRBD2 covers 8 bases. V trimming: 0 bases; J trimming: 1 base; junction bases outside the gene matches: 5. Germline values: CDR1 LGHNA, CDR2 YSLEER. The CDR3 extends over 16 amino acids. The CDR3 coding sequence is TGCGCCAGCAGCCAAGATCCCCCGGGAGGGTCCTACGAGCAGTACTTC. Amino acids: CASSQDPPGGSYEQYF.

The rearrangement uses TRBV7-9 and TRBJ1-3, with unresolved D. Germline V gene data show CDR1 as SEHNR and CDR2 as FQNEAQ (reference sequence). V shed 5 bases and J shed 2 bases, with 13 bases lying between them. CDR3 length equals 15 residues. The CDR3 region has the DNA TGTGCCAGCAGCCCTAGCGGGCAGCCTGGAAACACCATATATTTT. Protein product: CASSPSGQPGNTIYF. The entire variable domain, with the rest obtained from reference TRBV7-9 and TRBJ1-3, is as follows: DTGVSQNPRHKITKRGQNVTFRCDPISEHNRLYWYRQTLGQGPEFLTYFQNEAQLEKSRLLSDRFSAERPKGSFSTLEIQRTEQGDSAMYLCASSPSGQPGNTIYFGEGSWLTVV.

V gene TRBV6-4 combines with J gene TRBJ2-3; 11 bases are a match to TRBD2. Germline V gene sequence: CDR1 MRHNA, CDR2 SNTAGT. CDR3 size: 17 residues. Losses at the gene ends were 3 bases for V and 4 bases for J; bases not matched to a gene: 9. CDR3 region: CASSEAQTSGGPDTQYF. The CDR3 nucleotides read TGTGCCAGCAGTGAGGCCCAAACTAGCGGGGGACCAGATACGCAGTATTTT.

The chain uses TRBV11-2 and TRBJ2-1, with 7 nucleotides matching TRBD1. After removal of 8 bases from V and 7 bases from J, the junction contained 8 bases not matched to a gene. Germline V gives CDR1 SGHAT, CDR2 FQNNGV. CDR3 length: 13 amino acids. CDR3 nucleotides: TGTGCCAGCCGGCCCACGGGACAGAATGAGCAGTTCTTC. Translated, it gives CASRPTGQNEQFF.

V gene TRBV6-4 combines with J gene TRBJ2-3; D gene uncertain. The CDR3 sequence is 15 residues long. The ends were cut back, 2 bases at V and 4 bases at J, with 13 bases in the middle. Germline V gives CDR1 MRHNA, CDR2 SNTAGT. CDR3: CASSDGGSGADTQYF. CDR3 sequence (DNA): TGTGCCAGCAGTGACGGCGGATCTGGGGCAGATACGCAGTATTTT.

The chain uses TRBV13 and TRBJ2-1; possible D gene TRBD2, 6 bases. V lost 5 bases and J lost 6, with 17 bases in between. The CDR3 covers 15 residues. Germline loops: CDR1 PRHDT, CDR2 FYEKMQ (reference sequence). CDR3 bases: TGTGCCAGCAGCCGGGGAGCGGGCTGGCCCAATGAGCAGTTCTTC. Amino acid sequence: CASSRGAGWPNEQFF.

The CDR3 sequence is CASGGSGNTIYF. CDR3 nucleotide sequence: TGTGCCTCAGGTGGATCAGGAAACACCATATATTTT. The chain combines TRBV9 with TRBJ1-3, with no clear D. Germline assignment: CDR1 SGDLS and CDR2 YYNGEE. The V gene lost 10 bases and the J gene lost 4 bases, with 12 bases spanning the gap. CDR3 length: 12 amino acids.

This clone was seen more than once but under ten times. The chain links TRBV2 to TRBJ1-5; D perhaps matches TRBD1 (5 bases). CDR1 is SNHLY and CDR2 is FYNNEI in the germline V gene. The V gene lost 8 bases and the J gene lost 4 bases, with 15 bases spanning the gap. The CDR3 sequence is 14 residues long. The CDR3 nucleotides read TGTGCCAGCGGGGGACGGGACTGGAATCAGCCCCAGCATTTT. It yields the protein CASGGRDWNQPQHF.

This chain joins TRBV13 and TRBJ2-1, with 8 bases aligning to TRBD2. Germline lookup yields CDR1 PRHDT and CDR2 FYEKMQ (reference sequence). CDR3 length equals 16 residues. V lost 1 base to trimming and J lost 4 bases; unmatched junction nucleotides: 6. This chain's CDR3 is CASSLEGSGSYNEQFF. The CDR3 DNA is TGTGCCAGCAGCTTAGAAGGCAGCGGGAGTTACAATGAGCAGTTCTTC.

The chain links TRBV19 to TRBJ2-5, with 9 bases aligning to TRBD1. The J call may be faulty, since TRBJ2-7 better matches the DNA end. CDR3 length: 14 amino acids. From germline, CDR1 is LNHDA and CDR2 SQIVND (reference sequence). CDR3 DNA sequence: TGTGCCAGTAGTATAGGACAGGGGGCCTACGAGCAGTACTTC. Protein sequence: CASSIGQGAYEQYF.

This clone was detected a few times. The CDR3 nucleotides read TGTGCCAGCAGTCCGTGGGGGGGAGGGAACACTGAAGCTTTCTTT. Its protein is CASSPWGGGNTEAFF. The chain has TRBV9 and TRBJ1-1, with D maybe TRBD1 (5 bases). The CDR3 spans 15 residues. Trimming pared 5 bases from V and 1 base from J, leaving 15 bases between. Germline V gene lookup returns CDR1 SGDLS and CDR2 YYNGEE.

The CDR3 is CASSFDLAARGEQYF. The CDR3, as DNA: TGTGCCAGCAGTTTTGATCTGGCCGCCAGGGGTGAGCAGTACTTC. This chain uses TRBV28 with TRBJ2-7, with D possibly being TRBD1 (6 bases). This CDR3 spans 15 amino acids. Trimming pared 3 bases from V and 7 bases from J, leaving 19 bases between. Germline CDR1 reads MDHEN; CDR2 reads SYDVKM.

This chain links TRBV7-9 with TRBJ2-1, with 10 bases aligning to TRBD1. Germline V gene data show CDR1 as SEHNR and CDR2 as FQNEAQ (reference sequence). The V segment lost 6 bases and the J segment 6 bases; nucleotides outside the gene matches: 11. CDR3 length equals 16 residues. CDR3 protein: CASRPARDRGLNEQFF. The CDR3 coding sequence is TGTGCCAGCAGGCCTGCCCGGGACAGGGGCCTCAATGAGCAGTTCTTC.

This clone was picked up one time. This chain connects TRBV15 to TRBJ2-7; 14 nucleotides align to TRBD2. The CDR3 is made up of 18 amino acids. V shed 3 bases, J shed 2 bases, and the junction held 9 bases outside the gene matches. Germline assignment: CDR1 LNHNV and CDR2 YYDKDF (reference sequence). The DNA of the CDR3 is TGTGCCACCAGCAGCCAACGACTAGCGGGAGGGTCGGCCTACGAGCAGTACTTC. Its translation: CATSSQRLAGGSAYEQYF. Full variable domain (outside the CDR3, taken from reference TRBV15 and TRBJ2-7): DAMVIQNPRYQVTQFGKPVTLSCSQTLNHNVMYWYQQKSSQAPKLLFHYYDKDFNNEADTPDNFQSRRPNTSFCFLDIRSPGLGDTAMYLCATSSQRLAGGSAYEQYFGPGTRLTVT.

This chain links TRBV7-2 with TRBJ2-7, with 13 bases lining up with TRBD2. V lost 5 bases, J lost 3 bases, and 4 bases stayed unmatched. Germline V CDR1 and CDR2: SGHTA, FQGNSA. CDR3 length: 15 amino acids. CDR3 nucleotide sequence: TGTGCCAGCAGCATCGGGACTAGCGGGATCTACGAGCAGTACTTC. Amino acids: CASSIGTSGIYEQYF.

The chain uses TRBV19 and TRBJ2-6; D is undetermined. Germline V CDR1 and CDR2: LNHDA, SQIVND (reference sequence). The CDR3 is 18 residues long. The ends were cut back, 5 bases at V and 5 bases at J, with 22 bases in the middle. The CDR3 protein is CASSSVIKSQSRANVLTF. As DNA, the CDR3 is TGTGCCAGTAGTTCCGTTATCAAATCACAAAGTCGGGCCAACGTCCTGACTTTC.

This chain connects TRBV6-4 to TRBJ2-1, with D possibly matching TRBD2 (5 bases). From germline, CDR1 is MRHNA and CDR2 SNTAGT. This CDR3 is 15 amino acids long. Trimming cost V 3 bases and J 0 bases, with 9 bases left between them. Here the CDR3 reads CASSESGGSYNEQFF. The CDR3 nucleotides are TGTGCCAGCAGTGAAAGCGGAGGCTCCTACAATGAGCAGTTCTTC.

The genes are TRBV6-5 and TRBJ2-7; D possibly uses TRBD1 or TRBD2 (5 bases each). With 8 bases removed from V and 1 base from J, the gap between germline ends came to 18 bases. Looked up from germline, CDR1 is MNHEY and CDR2 is SVGAGI. The CDR3 loop spans 15 amino acids. The CDR3 coding sequence is TGTGCCAGCGCTTTCGACAGCCGAGGGTCCTACGAGCAGTACTTC. Its protein is CASAFDSRGSYEQYF.

V usage is TRBV18 and J usage is TRBJ2-1; no clear D gene. Per germline, CDR1 KGHSH and CDR2 LQKENI. There are 16 residues in the CDR3. The V end was cut by 2 bases, the J end by 4 bases, with 15 bases between. In DNA form, the CDR3 reads TGTGCCAGCTCACCATCCCCCCTGACGGCTTACAATGAGCAGTTCTTC. It is translated as CASSPSPLTAYNEQFF.

The chain combines TRBV28 with TRBJ2-7; the D call may be TRBD1 or TRBD2 (5 bases each). Trimming stripped 8 bases from V and 3 bases from J, with 11 bases between. Germline CDR1 is MDHEN and CDR2 is SYDVKM. The CDR3 covers 12 residues. In DNA, the CDR3 is TGTGCCAGCTGGGACGTAATCTACGAGCAGTACTTC. It codes for CASWDVIYEQYF.